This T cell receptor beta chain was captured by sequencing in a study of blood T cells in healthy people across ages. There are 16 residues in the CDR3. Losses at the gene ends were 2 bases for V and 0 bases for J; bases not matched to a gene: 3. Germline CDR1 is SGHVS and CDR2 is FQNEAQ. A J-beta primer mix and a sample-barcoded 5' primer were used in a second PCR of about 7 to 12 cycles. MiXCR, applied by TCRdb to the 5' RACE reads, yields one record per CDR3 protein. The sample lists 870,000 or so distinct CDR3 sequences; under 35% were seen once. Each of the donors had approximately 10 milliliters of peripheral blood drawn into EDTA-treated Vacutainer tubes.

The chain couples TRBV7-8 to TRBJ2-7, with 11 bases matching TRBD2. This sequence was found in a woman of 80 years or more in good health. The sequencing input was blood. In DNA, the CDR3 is TGTGCCAGCAGCTTACAGCTAGCGGGGGGCTCCTACGAGCAGTACTTC. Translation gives CASSLQLAGGSYEQYF.